This TCR beta chain came from a study of blood T cell repertoires in COVID-19. Overall study: There were acute and convalescent COVID-19 samples, and they came from the United States, Italy and Spain. Nucleic acid was either cDNA or gDNA, and it came from T cells, B-cell-depleted T cells, or PBMCs.

The CDR3 is made up of 13 amino acids. The germline V gene encodes CDR1 KGHDR and CDR2 SFDVKD. V dropped 12 bases and J dropped 3; count of bases not matched to a gene: 5. Original methodology: Using reference gene primer amplification, nucleated cell counts were estimated. Clones were sequenced by immunoSEQ multiplex PCR, and TCRdb holds only the in-frame ones, with some missing. The V and J calls and clone size were taken over from that table, and D and trimming were inferred from the DNA. The sample has 240,000 or so clones, around 90% seen once; the top ten hold 0.65% to 0.95%. The clonotype originates from a woman aged 25-40 years with acute or convalescent COVID-19. Source material: peripheral blood. The J gene is TRBJ1-2, the V gene TRBV24-1; TRBD1 agrees at 11 bases. The CDR3 coding sequence is TGTGCCGTTGGGACAGGGGGAGACTATGGCTACACCTTC. As protein: CAVGTGGDYGYTF.